A selection of T cell receptor beta chains follows, all from one sample in a study of blood T cell repertoires in COVID-19. Sequenced by immunoSEQ multiplex PCR; TCRdb stores in-frame clones only, minus some. The sample lists 78,000 or so clones; over 75% were seen once. Sequences were obtained from peripheral blood. Receptors originate from a man older than 75 with acute or convalescent COVID-19. The CDR3 runs from the conserved cysteine through the conserved F or W. Fields, in order: D gene, clone size, V gene, J gene, CDR3 DNA, CDR3 protein. A D gene is named only where the DNA matches it firmly. The size entry is marked missing in some rows and otherwise reads once, few, many or a size class.

TRBD1	-	TRBV4-1	TRBJ1-6	TGCGCCAGCAGCCAAGAGGGGCGGACAGGGTTGTATTCACCCCTCCACTTT	CASSQEGRTGLYSPLHF
TRBD1	-	TRBV27	TRBJ1-5	TGTGCCAGCAGTCAGGGGGCTGGTCAGCCCCAGCATTTT	CASSQGAGQPQHF
TRBD1	once	TRBV27	TRBJ1-6	TGTGCCAGCAGTTTATCCCCCCAGGGGGCCAATTCACCCCTCCACTTT	CASSLSPQGANSPLHF
-	-	TRBV3-1/TRBV3-2	TRBJ2-3	TGTGCCAGCAGCGTTCAGGGGTCCCGCACAGATACGCAGTATTTT	CASSVQGSRTDTQYF
-	-	TRBV20-1	TRBJ2-7	TGCAGTGCTAGTCCGGGACAAACCTACGAGCAGTACTTC	CSASPGQTYEQYF
-	-	TRBV11-2	TRBJ1-1	TGTGCCAGCAGCCCGCTAGACAGGAACACTGAAGCTTTCTTT	CASSPLDRNTEAFF
TRBD1	-	TRBV10-3	TRBJ2-7	TGTGCCGCCGCGACAGGGGGGGCCTACGAGCAGTACTTC	CAAATGGAYEQYF
-	once	TRBV29-1	TRBJ1-2	TGCAGCGTCGGGTCCCCGTTGGACTATGGCTACACCTTC	CSVGSPLDYGYTF
TRBD2	-	TRBV9	TRBJ2-2	TGTGCCAGCAGCGTAGCGGGGGGGACGGCCGGGGAGCTGTTTTTT	CASSVAGGTAGELFF
TRBD1	-	TRBV27	TRBJ1-2	TGTGCCAGCAGTTTATCAGGCAGGGGGCGCGAATTTTATGGCTACACCTTC	CASSLSGRGREFYGYTF
-	-	TRBV5-1	TRBJ1-2	TGCGCCAGCAGCCTGACCACTGACAGTAACTATGGCTACACCTTC	CASSLTTDSNYGYTF
-	-	TRBV5-4	TRBJ1-1	TGTGTCCAGGTGAACACTGAAGCTTTCTTT	CVQVNTEAFF
TRBD1	-	TRBV18	TRBJ1-1	TGTGCCAGCTCACCACCAGAGGGGGCTAGAGATGAAGCTTTCTTT	CASSPPEGARDEAFF
-	-	TRBV4-1	TRBJ1-1	TGCGCCAGCAGCCAGCGTCAGGGAGGTGGTACTGAAGCTTTCTTT	CASSQRQGGGTEAFF
-	-	TRBV27	TRBJ1-1	TGTGCCAGCAGTTTACTGGGAGGATCGGCCGGCGCTTTCTTT	CASSLLGGSAGAFF
-	-	TRBV7-3	TRBJ1-2	TGTGCCAGCAGCTTAGGTCCGGCGGCTGGCTACACCTTC	CASSLGPAAGYTF
-	-	TRBV3-1/TRBV3-2	TRBJ2-3	TGTGCCAGCAGGACTCTAGGGGCTTCAGATACGCAGTATTTT	CASRTLGASDTQYF
-	once	TRBV5-1	TRBJ2-1	TGCGCCAGCAGCACCGCCGACAGAAATTACAATGAGCAGTTCTTC	CASSTADRNYNEQFF
TRBD2	once	TRBV4-2	TRBJ2-3	TGTGCCAGCAGCCAAGAAGGAGCGGGGGGATTAGATACGCAGTATTTT	CASSQEGAGGLDTQYF
TRBD1	-	TRBV6-5	TRBJ2-7	TGTGCCAGCAGACCAACAGGGGATGCCTACGAGCAGTACTTC	CASRPTGDAYEQYF
-	-	TRBV6-5	TRBJ1-3	TGTGCCAGCAGTTACTCGGCGGGGACTGGAAACACCATATATTTT	CASSYSAGTGNTIYF
TRBD1	-	TRBV10-2	TRBJ2-7	TGCGCCAGCCGTGACAGGGGATTCGAGCAGTACTTC	CASRDRGFEQYF
TRBD1	-	TRBV27	TRBJ2-7	TGTGCCAGCACCGACAGGGTCGGTGGCTACGAGCAGTACTTC	CASTDRVGGYEQYF
TRBD1	few	TRBV9	TRBJ2-7	TGTGCCAGCAGCGCGGGACAGGGAAAATACTACGAGCAGTACTTC	CASSAGQGKYYEQYF
-	-	TRBV5-4	TRBJ2-7	TGTGCCAGCAGCTTGGTCGGGGCGGGGTACTACGAGCAGTACTTC	CASSLVGAGYYEQYF
-	-	TRBV12-3/TRBV12-4	TRBJ1-2	TGTGCCAGCAGTTCGAGGGCAGAAAGTGGCTACACCTTC	CASSSRAESGYTF
-	-	TRBV9	TRBJ2-2	TGTGCCAGCAATCTCGGAGGGGAAAGCACCGGGGAGCTGTTTTTT	CASNLGGESTGELFF
TRBD1	-	TRBV13	TRBJ2-7	TGTGCCAGCAGCACTGACAGGGGGGGGTACGAGCAGTACTTC	CASSTDRGGYEQYF
TRBD2	-	TRBV18	TRBJ2-5	TGTGCCAGCTCACCACCTGCTAGCGGGGGGGCCCCCGGAGAGACCCAGTACTTC	CASSPPASGGAPGETQYF
-	-	TRBV9	TRBJ1-6	TGTGCCAGCAGCGTAGGTGAGCAGGTGCTCCTTAATTCACCCCTCCACTTT	CASSVGEQVLLNSPLHF
TRBD2	-	TRBV2	TRBJ2-7	TGTGCCAGCAGGGCCCCGGGAGGAGAGTACGAGCAGTACTTC	CASRAPGGEYEQYF
TRBD2	-	TRBV10-3	TRBJ2-1	TGTGCCATCAACCAAGCGGGGGGGATCAATGAGCAGTTCTTC	CAINQAGGINEQFF
-	-	TRBV5-1	TRBJ1-4	TGCGCCAGCAGGGAACAGGGACGGGATAATGAAAAACTGTTTTTT	CASREQGRDNEKLFF
TRBD1	-	TRBV12-5	TRBJ1-5	TGTGCTAGTGGTCTGGGACAGAATAGCAATCAGCCCCAGCATTTT	CASGLGQNSNQPQHF
TRBD2	-	TRBV18	TRBJ2-5	TGTGCCAGCTCACAGGCAAACCCGTCGGCTAGCGGGCAAGAGACCCAGTACTTC	CASSQANPSASGQETQYF
TRBD1	-	TRBV7-8	TRBJ1-2	TGTGCCAGCAGCTACTTAGTGACAGGGGATTATGGCTACACCTTC	CASSYLVTGDYGYTF
TRBD1	once	TRBV12-3/TRBV12-4	TRBJ1-6	TGTGCCAGCAGTAGACAGGGATCCCCCCTCCACTTT	CASSRQGSPLHF
TRBD1	-	TRBV9	TRBJ1-1	TGTGCCAGCAGCCCGCGGACAGGGGTGAACACTGAAGCTTTCTTT	CASSPRTGVNTEAFF
-	-	TRBV6-6	TRBJ1-5	TGTGCCAGCAGCCCGATGGGGGGGACCCTTCAGCCCCAGCATTTT	CASSPMGGTLQPQHF
TRBD2	-	TRBV9	TRBJ2-1	TGTGCCAGCAGCGAACCTGGAGCGGGGGGGTCCTACAATGAGCAGTTCTTC	CASSEPGAGGSYNEQFF
-	-	TRBV2	TRBJ2-1	TGTGCCAGCAAACTACCCAGCTCCTACAATGAGCAGTTCTTC	CASKLPSSYNEQFF
TRBD1	few	TRBV19	TRBJ1-6	TGTGCCAGTAGTGAACAGGGGGCGATTAAAAATTCACCCCTCCACTTT	CASSEQGAIKNSPLHF
-	-	TRBV28	TRBJ2-7	TGTGCCAGCAGGAGCCAGGGCCTATACGAGCAGTACTTC	CASRSQGLYEQYF
-	-	TRBV6-6	TRBJ2-7	TGTGCCAGCAGTGGCGCAGGAAACTACGAGCAGTACTTC	CASSGAGNYEQYF
-	-	TRBV5-1	TRBJ2-3	TGCGCCAGCAGCACCCGCGGGGGCCGCACAGATACGCAGTATTTT	CASSTRGGRTDTQYF
-	-	TRBV11-2	TRBJ1-1	TGTGCCAGCAGCCTGACGGGGGGGGCCGGGTGGAACACTGAAGCTTTCTTT	CASSLTGGAGWNTEAFF
TRBD2	-	TRBV27	TRBJ2-7	TGTGCCAGCAGTTCCCCTACTAGCGGGGGGGCATACGAGCAGTACTTC	CASSSPTSGGAYEQYF
-	many	TRBV10-3	TRBJ1-6	TGTGCCATCAGTGAGGGATCAGGGTCAAATTCACCCCTCCACTTT	CAISEGSGSNSPLHF
-	-	TRBV25-1	TRBJ2-7	TGTGCCAGCAGTGACCCGGGCAGGGCCCCCTACGAGCAGTACTTC	CASSDPGRAPYEQYF
TRBD1	-	TRBV19	TRBJ1-1	TGTGCCAGTAGTACCCCCGACAGGGTAACTGAAGCTTTCTTT	CASSTPDRVTEAFF
-	-	TRBV19	TRBJ1-6	TGTGCCAGCCAGTATCTGTCGGGAGGGTTTCAGAAGGCCTATAATTCACCCCTCCACTTT	CASQYLSGGFQKAYNSPLHF
-	-	TRBV2	TRBJ2-5	TGTGCCAGCAGAGACGGGACTTCGAAGGAGACCCAGTACTTC	CASRDGTSKETQYF
-	-	TRBV7-2	TRBJ1-1	TGTGCCAGCAGCTCACAGCTTCTGAACACTGAAGCTTTCTTT	CASSSQLLNTEAFF
TRBD1	-	TRBV12-3/TRBV12-4	TRBJ2-1	TGTGCCAGTCGAGAACAGGGGAAGCGGGAGCAGTTCTTC	CASREQGKREQFF
-	once	TRBV5-1	TRBJ2-2	TGCGCCAGCAGCTTGGGACAGCAAATCAACACCGGGGAGCTGTTTTTT	CASSLGQQINTGELFF
-	-	TRBV7-2	TRBJ2-7	TGTGCCAGCAGCTTAGGACAGGCCTTCTCCTACGAGCAGTACTTC	CASSLGQAFSYEQYF
-	few	TRBV30	TRBJ1-1	TGTGCCTGGAGTGCCCTGCTCAGGGGGAACACTGAAGCTTTCTTT	CAWSALLRGNTEAFF